This T cell receptor (beta chain) was observed in a study of T cell changes during pregnancy in multiple sclerosis. Clones were sequenced by immunoSEQ multiplex PCR, and TCRdb holds only the in-frame ones, with some missing. The sample includes roughly 80,000 clones, 90% to 95% seen only once; the top ten take roughly 2.5%. The germline gives CDR1 SGHRS, CDR2 YFSETQ. The CDR3 loop spans 15 amino acids. V lost 5 bases, J lost 6 bases, and 6 bases stayed unmatched. Sequencing was performed on peripheral blood, taken before pregnancy. V gene TRBV5-1 combines with J gene TRBJ2-1, with 12 bases fitting TRBD2. The TCR originated in a female donor with multiple sclerosis, enrolled in a pregnancy study. DNA for the CDR3: TGCGCCAGCAGTTCCGGACTAGCGGGAAGCAATGAGCAGTTCTTC. This gives the protein CASSSGLAGSNEQFF.